This T cell receptor (beta chain) was observed in a study of blood T cell repertoires in COVID-19. At the level of the study: Acute and convalescent COVID-19 specimens originated in the United States, Italy and Spain.

Generated by immunoSEQ multiplex PCR, the TCRdb table keeps only in-frame clones and is missing some. The repertoire holds around 250,000 clones, with approximately 84% as singletons. The study drew participants aged about 18 to 90 years from 20 to 30 US areas. Symptom resolution, clearance, or two negative PCRs marked the recovered donors of Cohort 3. This CDR3 contains 15 residues. Germline V gene sequence: CDR1 LNHDA, CDR2 SQIVND (reference sequence). V lost 7 bases and J 2 bases, leaving 15 bases between the germline ends. The V and J genes are TRBV19 and TRBJ1-5, with D possibly matching TRBD1 (6 bases). Source material: PBMCs or T cells enriched from blood (not recorded which). The sequence came from a man aged 18 to 30 who had recovered from COVID-19. The CDR3 region is CASTLEQGRNQPQHF. CDR3 nucleotides: TGTGCCAGTACTTTGGAACAGGGTCGCAATCAGCCCCAGCATTTT.